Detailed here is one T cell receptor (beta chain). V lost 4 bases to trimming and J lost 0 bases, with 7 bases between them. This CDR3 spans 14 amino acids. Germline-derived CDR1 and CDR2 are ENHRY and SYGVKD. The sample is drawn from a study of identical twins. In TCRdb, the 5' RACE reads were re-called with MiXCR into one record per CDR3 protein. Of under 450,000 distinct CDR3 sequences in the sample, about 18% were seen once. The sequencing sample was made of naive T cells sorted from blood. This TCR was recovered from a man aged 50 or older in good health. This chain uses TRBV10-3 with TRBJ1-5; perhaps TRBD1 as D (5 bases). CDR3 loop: CAISGDYSNQPQHF. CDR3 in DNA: TGTGCCATCAGTGGGGACTATAGCAATCAGCCCCAGCATTTT.